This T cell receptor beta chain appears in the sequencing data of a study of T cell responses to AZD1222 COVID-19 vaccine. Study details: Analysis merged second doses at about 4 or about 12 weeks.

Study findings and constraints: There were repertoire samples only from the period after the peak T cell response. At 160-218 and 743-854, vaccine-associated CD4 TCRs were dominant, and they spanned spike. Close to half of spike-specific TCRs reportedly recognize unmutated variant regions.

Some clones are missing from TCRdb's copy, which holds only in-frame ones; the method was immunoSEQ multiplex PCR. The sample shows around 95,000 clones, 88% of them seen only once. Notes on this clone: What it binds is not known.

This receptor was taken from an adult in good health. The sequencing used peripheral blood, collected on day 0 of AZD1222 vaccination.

DNA for the CDR3: TGTGCCAGCAGTTTAGTCTGGCCACCACGCGGTGAGCAGTACTTC. Protein: CASSLVWPPRGEQYF. V is TRBV27 and J is TRBJ2-7; D unclear. CDR3 size: 15 residues. The V gene's germline CDR1 is MNHEY and CDR2 SMNVEV (reference sequence). V gave up 2 bases and J gave up 7 bases, with 18 bases separating them.